This paragraph reports one TCR beta chain. Antigen specificity is unknown. The record originates from a study of PD-1 blockade in classical Hodgkin lymphoma. Study-wide results and limits: Nothing has yet pinned down what causes the repertoire differences, possibly disease activity or prior therapy.

The method was immunoSEQ multiplex PCR; TCRdb's version includes in-frame clones alone and lacks a portion of them. The sample consists of some 24,000 clones, 70% to 80% of them appearing once. Described time point: cycle 4 day 1 (C4D1), after less than seven weeks of nivolumab. Every patient had relapsed following autologous stem cell transplantation, and cohorts differed in brentuximab vedotin exposure. The V segment lost 6 bases and the J segment 2 bases; nucleotides outside the gene matches: 5. From germline, CDR1 is LNHDA and CDR2 SQIVND (reference sequence). The CDR3 covers 16 residues. This sample comprised peripheral blood mononuclear cells (PBMCs), obtained before the fourth cycle of nivolumab. This TCR derives from a human donor with classical Hodgkin lymphoma. This rearrangement joins TRBV19 to TRBJ1-4, with TRBD1 identical over 11 bases. CDR3 protein: CASRDRGRSTNEKLFF. In DNA, the CDR3 is TGTGCCAGTAGGGACAGGGGGCGCTCCACTAATGAAAAACTGTTTTTT. The full variable domain, rest sourced from reference TRBV19 and TRBJ1-4, is DGGITQSPKYLFRKEGQNVTLSCEQNLNHDAMYWYRQDPGQGLRLIYYSQIVNDFQKGDIAEGYSVSREKKESFPLTVTSAQKNPTAFYLCASRDRGRSTNEKLFFGSGTQLSVL.